One sample yielded the 26 T cell receptor beta chains listed below, sequenced in a study of T cells after yellow fever vaccination. One entry per CDR3 protein, called by TCRdb with MiXCR from the 5' RACE reads. Of 350,000 to 450,000 distinct CDR3 sequences in the sample, approximately 6% were seen once. The input for sequencing was PBMCs, taken 5 days after the yellow fever booster vaccination. These receptors were obtained from a man aged 30 to 45 who received the YFV17D yellow fever vaccine.

This clonotype turned up a few times. The V call is TRBV27, the J call TRBJ2-1; D not resolved. Deletions cut 8 bases from V and 0 bases from J, with 8 bases between. Germline CDR1 and CDR2: MNHEY and SMNVEV (reference sequence). The CDR3 covers 13 residues. The CDR3 sequence is CASAASSYNEQFF. The CDR3 DNA is TGTGCCAGCGCGGCGAGCTCCTACAATGAGCAGTTCTTC.

In its sample, this clonotype was seen many times. V is TRBV27 and J is TRBJ1-1, with TRBD1 identical over 7 bases. The ends lost 0 bases at V and 4 bases at J; junction bases unmatched: 2. This CDR3 comprises 14 residues. Germline loops: CDR1 MNHEY, CDR2 SMNVEV (reference sequence). The CDR3 spells CASSLSHRGTEAFF. For the CDR3, the DNA is TGTGCCAGCAGTTTATCGCACAGGGGCACTGAAGCTTTCTTT.

This clonotype has just a few counts. The chain is built from TRBV2 and TRBJ2-2; D remains unclear. Trimming left V 2 bases short and J 5 bases short, with 9 bases between. The CDR3 spans 14 residues. Looked up from germline, CDR1 is SNHLY and CDR2 is FYNNEI. CDR3 nucleotide sequence: TGTGCCAGCAGTGAAATGCAGAAGACCGGGGAGCTGTTTTTT. It specifies CASSEMQKTGELFF.

This clonotype has a handful of counts. J is TRBJ2-1 and V is TRBV7-2, with 9 bases fitting TRBD1. J lost 4 bases, V lost 4 bases, and 8 bases had no gene match. From germline, CDR1 is SGHTA and CDR2 FQGNSA. This CDR3 is 16 amino acids long. The CDR3 DNA reads as TGTGCCAGCAGCTCCAGACAGGGGGTATCGTACAATGAGCAGTTCTTC. Residues: CASSSRQGVSYNEQFF.

A few counts support this clonotype. This chain uses TRBV20-1 with TRBJ2-5; no clear D. This CDR3 has 11 amino acids. CDR1 is DFQATT and CDR2 is SNEGSKA in the germline V gene (reference sequence). V gave up 4 bases and J gave up 3 bases, with 6 bases separating them. CDR3 nucleotide sequence: TGCAGTGCTACCGGTAAAGAGACCCAGTACTTC. This gives the protein CSATGKETQYF.

This clonotype was observed at least ten times. The chain recombines TRBV5-5 with TRBJ2-1, with D maybe TRBD2 (5 bases). Germline CDR1 and CDR2: SGHKS and YYEKEE (reference sequence). The V end lost 7 bases, the J end lost 8 bases, and 10 bases lay between the germline ends. CDR3 size: 11 residues. The CDR3 bases are TGTGCCAGCGGCCCGAGGGATGAGCAGTTCTTC. This encodes CASGPRDEQFF.

The V call is TRBV15, the J call TRBJ2-2, with 15 bases matching TRBD2. Germline trimming cut 2 bases from V and 4 bases from J; bases unmatched to any gene: 8. CDR1 and CDR2 from the germline V gene are LNHNV and YYDKDF (reference sequence). This CDR3 is built from 19 residues. The CDR3 region has the DNA TGTGCCACCAGCAGAACGGGACTAGCGGGAGGAGGGGCCACCGGGGAGCTGTTTTTT. It yields the protein CATSRTGLAGGGATGELFF.

This chain connects TRBV6-5 to TRBJ1-2, with a possible D match to TRBD1 (5 bases). This CDR3 region has 11 residues. Germline V CDR1 and CDR2: MNHEY, SVGAGI. Trimming left V 7 bases short and J 5 bases short, with 8 bases between. The CDR3 bases are TGTGCCAGCAAGGGGTCTTATGGCTACACCTTC. Its protein is CASKGSYGYTF.

The chain has TRBV29-1 and TRBJ2-2; D is unresolved. Germline values: CDR1 SQVTM, CDR2 ANQGSEA. This CDR3 spans 12 amino acids. V lost 7 bases and J 1 base, leaving 7 bases between the germline ends. The CDR3: CSGEVNTGELFF. The CDR3, as DNA: TGCAGCGGTGAGGTGAACACCGGGGAGCTGTTTTTT.

This clonotype was seen ten or more times. The chain is built from TRBV6-5 and TRBJ2-2; D possibly corresponds to TRBD1 (7 bases). With 2 bases removed from V and 2 bases from J, the gap between germline ends came to 15 bases. The CDR3 loop spans 17 amino acids. The germline gives CDR1 MNHEY, CDR2 SVGAGI. CDR3 protein: CASSYRGGTVNTGELFF. CDR3 nucleotides: TGTGCCAGCAGTTACCGAGGGGGGACAGTAAACACCGGGGAGCTGTTTTTT.

The chain joins TRBV5-1 to TRBJ1-1, with D tentatively TRBD1 (6 bases). Germline-derived CDR1 and CDR2 are SGHRS and YFSETQ. This CDR3 contains 15 residues. The ends were cut back, 1 base at V and 1 base at J, with 11 bases in the middle. CDR3 residues: CASSLHRDANTEAFF. The CDR3 bases are TGCGCCAGCAGCTTGCACAGGGATGCGAACACTGAAGCTTTCTTT.

This clonotype was found a few times. V is TRBV18 and J is TRBJ2-6; 10 bases agree with TRBD1. The CDR3 totals 17 residues. Germline CDR1 reads KGHSH; CDR2 reads LQKENI. With 6 bases clipped from V and 2 bases from J, the junction kept 7 bases outside the gene matches. CDR3 nucleotides: TGTGCCAGCTCTCTGACAGGGGGCGACGCTGGGGCCAACGTCCTGACTTTC. Translation gives CASSLTGGDAGANVLTF.

This clonotype turned up a few times. This chain joins TRBV24-1 and TRBJ1-1; D is unresolved. V lost 4 bases to trimming and J lost 1 base, with 6 bases between them. Germline loops: CDR1 KGHDR, CDR2 SFDVKD. This CDR3 region has 13 residues. Written as DNA, the CDR3 is TGTGCCACCAGTGAAGGGAAGAACACTGAAGCTTTCTTT. This encodes CATSEGKNTEAFF.

The gene calls are TRBV27 and TRBJ2-1; possibly TRBD2 for D (6 bases). Germline-derived CDR1 and CDR2 are MNHEY and SMNVEV (reference sequence). CDR3 size: 14 residues. With 7 bases removed from V and 7 bases from J, the gap between germline ends came to 17 bases. CDR3: CASTRINGGNEQFF. The CDR3 DNA reads TGTGCCAGCACTCGTATTAATGGGGGGAATGAGCAGTTCTTC.

This clonotype has more than one count but fewer than ten. The chain joins TRBV5-6 to TRBJ1-1; 12 bases are shared with TRBD1. After removal of 4 bases from V and 3 bases from J, the junction contained 4 bases not matched to a gene. This CDR3 contains 15 residues. Looked up from germline, CDR1 is SGHDT and CDR2 is YYEEEE. The CDR3 DNA reads TGTGCCAGCAGCGGGACAGGGGGCGCATACACTGAAGCTTTCTTT. It codes for CASSGTGGAYTEAFF.

In this sample, this clonotype turned up many times. J is TRBJ2-7 and V is TRBV5-5; D is possibly TRBD1 (5 bases). Germline V gene data show CDR1 as SGHKS and CDR2 as YYEKEE (reference sequence). The CDR3 consists of 15 residues. Trimming left V 3 bases short and J 2 bases short, with 15 bases between. The CDR3 DNA sequence: TGTGCCAGCAGCTACATCCTGACAGAAACCTACGAGCAGTACTTC. Protein product: CASSYILTETYEQYF.

This clonotype came up many times. This chain joins TRBV21-1 and TRBJ2-5. TRBV21-1 is flagged as a pseudogene. The CDR3 sequence is 12 residues long. The CDR3 sequence is CARRSAKETQYF. DNA of the CDR3: TGTGCCAGGCGGAGCGCGAAAGAGACCCAGTACTTC.

The table lists this clonotype with a few counts. A read error may produce the germline difference seen at one junction end. This chain uses TRBV10-3 with TRBJ1-1; a weak D match, TRBD1 (6 bases). CDR1 is ENHRY and CDR2 is SYGVKD in the germline V gene. CDR3 length: 14 residues. The CDR3 DNA follows: TGTGCCATAAGTGCATCAAGGGGGGCCACTGAAGCTTTCTTT. Its translation is CAISASRGATEAFF.

This clonotype appeared many times. V usage is TRBV9 and J usage is TRBJ2-3; D is possibly TRBD2 (5 bases). CDR3 length: 15 amino acids. The germline V and J ends were trimmed by 0 bases and 2 bases, with 10 bases remaining between them. CDR1 and CDR2 (germline): SGDLS, YYNGEE. CDR3 nucleotide sequence: TGTGCCAGCAGCGTAGAAGCGGACCCCACAGATACGCAGTATTTT. This sequence encodes CASSVEADPTDTQYF.

This clonotype has ten or more counts. V and J are TRBV11-2 and TRBJ2-3, with TRBD2 matching 9 bases. With 4 bases clipped from V and 1 base from J, the junction kept 6 bases outside the gene matches. CDR1 is SGHAT and CDR2 is FQNNGV in the germline V gene. CDR3 length: 16 amino acids. CDR3 DNA sequence: TGTGCCAGCAGCTCCTTAGCGGGAGTTGGCACAGATACGCAGTATTTT. Its protein is CASSSLAGVGTDTQYF.

This clonotype was counted only a few times. V gene TRBV7-2 combines with J gene TRBJ1-2, with TRBD1 as a possible D gene (6 bases). The V gene's germline CDR1 is SGHTA and CDR2 FQGNSA. The CDR3 sequence is 15 residues long. V lost 5 bases to trimming and J lost 4 bases, with 17 bases between them. In DNA, the CDR3 is TGTGCCAGCAGCCCTCCGTCGGGGGCGATCTATGGCTACACCTTC. Translated: CASSPPSGAIYGYTF.

This clonotype came up a few times. The chain is built from TRBV25-1 and TRBJ2-7; D not certain. Germline V gene sequence: CDR1 MGHDK, CDR2 SYGVNS. The ends were cut back, 1 base at V and 5 bases at J, with 6 bases in the middle. This CDR3 has 12 residues. The CDR3 protein is CASSEFPHEQYF. The CDR3 DNA reads TGTGCCAGCAGTGAATTCCCACACGAGCAGTACTTC.

This clonotype was counted at least ten times. This sequence joins TRBV12-3 or TRBV12-4 and TRBJ1-1; D is unclear. The CDR3 has 16 amino acids. V lost 2 bases to trimming and J lost 4 bases, with 17 bases between them. The CDR3 DNA reads TGTGCCAGCAGTTTATTACTTGACTGGCGTAGCACTGAAGCTTTCTTT. Translating it yields CASSLLLDWRSTEAFF.

This clonotype was detected a few times. The chain joins TRBV5-1 to TRBJ2-5; D call uncertain. Germline-derived CDR1 and CDR2 are SGHRS and YFSETQ. The V gene lost 0 bases and the J gene lost 3 bases, with 12 bases spanning the gap. The CDR3 is 15 residues long. The CDR3 region is CASSLDIGEKETQYF. The CDR3 nucleotides are TGCGCCAGCAGCTTGGACATAGGCGAGAAAGAGACCCAGTACTTC.

This clonotype was seen only a few times. The CDR3 bases are TGTGCCAGCAGCCTCGGGGGAGCCCGCAATGAGCAGTTCTTC. It yields the protein CASSLGGARNEQFF. This chain joins TRBV13 and TRBJ2-1; maybe TRBD2 (6 bases). The CDR3 has 14 amino acids. The V and J ends lost 5 bases and 6 bases respectively, with 14 bases between them. CDR1 is PRHDT, CDR2 FYEKMQ, per germline (reference sequence).

This clonotype was recorded at least ten times. The chain recombines TRBV6-1 with TRBJ2-7; D might be TRBD1 (6 bases). V gave up 6 bases and J gave up 4 bases, with 19 bases separating them. The germline CDR1 and CDR2 sequences are MNHNS and SASEGT. The CDR3 is 15 amino acids. The CDR3 coding sequence is TGTGCCAGCAGCTCCCTTCCGACAGGTCTGTACGAGCAGTACTTC. Its protein is CASSSLPTGLYEQYF.